The 12 T cell receptor beta chains presented below share a single source sample, sequenced in a study of chemoradiotherapy in HPV16-positive cancers. Libraries were prepared by immunoSEQ multiplex PCR; TCRdb keeps only in-frame clonotypes and omits some of them. The sample comprises around 17,000 clones, around 70% of which are singletons, and less than 10% rests with the top ten. Sequences were derived from tumor tissue, sampled from a patient who underwent chemoradiotherapy. These receptors were collected from a human donor with HPV-associated anogenital cancer.

This chain links TRBV7-9 with TRBJ1-2; D may be TRBD1 (6 bases). The CDR3 sequence is 13 residues long. V was clipped by 4 bases and J by 10 bases, with 16 bases between them. The germline V gene has CDR1 SEHNR and CDR2 FQNEAQ (reference sequence). The CDR3 is CASSSTTGSLYTF. For the CDR3, the DNA is TGTGCCAGCAGCTCGACGACAGGCTCCCTCTACACCTTC.

This clone came up once. The chain carries TRBV2 and TRBJ2-1; 8 nucleotides agree with TRBD2. Germline V gives CDR1 SNHLY, CDR2 FYNNEI. Trimming removed 7 bases from V and 6 bases from J; junction bases left unmatched: 14. The CDR3 extends over 16 amino acids. The CDR3 loop is CASIPSGRGRSNEQFF. In nucleotides, the CDR3 is TGTGCCAGCATACCCAGCGGGAGAGGTAGGAGCAATGAGCAGTTCTTC.

DNA for the CDR3: TGCGCCAGCAGCTCCACCGATTTGAATGAGCAGTTCTTC. Translation: CASSSTDLNEQFF. This chain joins TRBV5-1 and TRBJ2-1; D is ambiguous. Germline V gene sequence: CDR1 SGHRS, CDR2 YFSETQ. The CDR3 contains 13 residues. V was pared by 3 bases and J by 7 bases, with 11 bases between. The full variable domain, rest sourced from reference TRBV5-1 and TRBJ2-1, is KAGVTQTPRYLIKTRGQQVTLSCSPISGHRSVSWYQQTPGQGLQFLFEYFSETQRNKGNFPGRFSGRQFSNSRSEMNVSTLELGDSALYLCASSSTDLNEQFFGPGTRLTVL.

This sequence joins TRBV7-9 and TRBJ2-3, with TRBD2 matching 9 bases. Germline assignment: CDR1 SEHNR and CDR2 FQNEAQ (reference sequence). The CDR3 contains 16 residues. J lost 0 bases, V lost 5 bases, and 6 bases had no gene match. The CDR3 region has the DNA TGTGCCAGCAGCATGGGGACTAGCAGGAGCACAGATACGCAGTATTTT. Amino acid sequence: CASSMGTSRSTDTQYF.

The CDR3 protein is CASSYSMGQGYEQYF. CDR3 sequence (DNA): TGTGCCAGCAGTTACTCGATGGGACAGGGCTACGAGCAGTACTTC. The chain links TRBV6-5 to TRBJ2-7, with 9 bases fitting TRBD1. Germline V gene data show CDR1 as MNHEY and CDR2 as SVGAGI. The CDR3 is 15 residues long. Unmatched junction bases numbered 3, after V lost 0 bases and J lost 3 bases.

This chain connects TRBV5-1 to TRBJ2-3; 11 bases match TRBD2. Trimming removed 5 bases from V and 4 bases from J; junction bases left unmatched: 6. CDR3 size: 15 residues. CDR1 and CDR2 from the germline V gene are SGHRS and YFSETQ. CDR3 residues: CASSAGLAVSDTQYF. As DNA, the CDR3 is TGCGCCAGCAGTGCGGGACTAGCGGTATCAGATACGCAGTATTTT.

The V and J genes are TRBV5-1 and TRBJ2-1, with D possibly TRBD2 on 5 matching bases. Trimming left V 3 bases short and J 2 bases short, with 9 bases between. Germline CDR1 SGHRS, CDR2 YFSETQ. The CDR3 is 14 residues long. The CDR3: CASSWTGAYNEQFF. The CDR3 nucleotides read TGCGCCAGCAGCTGGACCGGGGCCTACAATGAGCAGTTCTTC.

The chain carries TRBV11-3 and TRBJ2-3, with D possibly matching TRBD2 (7 bases). The V and J ends lost 2 bases and 1 base respectively, with 16 bases between them. CDR3 length: 17 amino acids. From germline, CDR1 is SGHNT and CDR2 YENEEA. The CDR3 DNA sequence: TGTGCCAGCAGCTTATCCGCGGGGGCCGGCGGCACAGATACGCAGTATTTT. Its translation: CASSLSAGAGGTDTQYF. The variable domain in full, completed from reference TRBV11-3 and TRBJ2-3, reads EAGVVQSPRYKIIEKKQPVAFWCNPISGHNTLYWYLQNLGQGPELLIRYENEEAVDDSQLPKDRFSAERLKGVDSTLKIQPAELGDSAVYLCASSLSAGAGGTDTQYFGPGTRLTVL.

V gene TRBV6-1 combines with J gene TRBJ1-2, with D perhaps TRBD1 (5 bases). CDR1 MNHNS and CDR2 SASEGT come from the germline V gene. V shed 2 bases and J shed 5 bases, with 15 bases lying between them. This CDR3 is 15 amino acids long. The CDR3 sequence: CASSETIGERYGYTF. The CDR3 DNA follows: TGTGCCAGCAGTGAAACGATAGGGGAGCGTTATGGCTACACCTTC.

The count of this clone is one. The V call is TRBV30, the J call TRBJ1-1, with 7 bases matching TRBD1. CDR1 GTSNPN and CDR2 SVGIG come from the germline V gene (reference sequence). This CDR3 is 15 amino acids long. With V trimmed by 2 bases and J by 4 bases, 10 bases remained unmatched. The CDR3 loop is CAWSSPDRMVTEAFF. CDR3 nucleotide sequence: TGTGCCTGGAGTTCCCCGGACAGGATGGTCACTGAAGCTTTCTTT. Full variable domain (remainder filled in from reference TRBV30 and TRBJ1-1): SQTIHQWPATLVQPVGSPLSLECTVEGTSNPNLYWYRQAAGRGLQLLFYSVGIGQISSEVPQNLSASRPQDRQFILSSKKLLLSDSGFYLCAWSSPDRMVTEAFFGQGTRLTVV.

The rearrangement uses TRBV5-5 and TRBJ2-1, with 8 bases identical to TRBD2. Germline V CDR1 and CDR2: SGHKS, YYEKEE (reference sequence). CDR3 length: 16 amino acids. Trimming took 3 bases from V and 7 from J; bases not matched to a gene: 12. The CDR3 sequence: CASSSPVAGWVNEQFF. The CDR3 coding sequence is TGTGCCAGCAGCTCCCCGGTAGCGGGATGGGTAAATGAGCAGTTCTTC.

The chain joins TRBV30 to TRBJ1-3; D uncertain. Per germline, CDR1 GTSNPN and CDR2 SVGIG (reference sequence). The CDR3 has 13 amino acids. V lost 2 bases, J lost 4 bases, and 9 bases lay in between. The CDR3 is CAWSTRRGNTIYF. CDR3 nucleotide sequence: TGTGCCTGGAGTACGCGGAGAGGAAACACCATATATTTT. Filled out from reference TRBV30 and TRBJ1-3, the complete variable domain reads SQTIHQWPATLVQPVGSPLSLECTVEGTSNPNLYWYRQAAGRGLQLLFYSVGIGQISSEVPQNLSASRPQDRQFILSSKKLLLSDSGFYLCAWSTRRGNTIYFGEGSWLTVV.